The 20 T cell receptor beta chains presented below share a single source sample, sequenced in a study of radiation and T cells in renal cell carcinoma. Time point here: blood 4 weeks post-SBRT, at nephrectomy. Treatment here: 15 Gy SBRT to primary tumor, nephrectomy 4 weeks later. TCRdb's copy holds only in-frame clones and misses some; the assay was immunoSEQ multiplex PCR. The sample records some 150,000 clones, approximately 86% being singletons. The sequenced sample was blood, obtained from a patient whose treatment included radiotherapy and nephrectomy. These receptors were taken from a woman aged 45-65 years with renal cell carcinoma.

The gene calls are TRBV7-8 and TRBJ1-3, with unresolved D. The V gene's germline CDR1 is SGHVS and CDR2 FQNEAQ. Trimming left V 0 bases short and J 3 bases short, with 6 bases between. This CDR3 has 14 amino acids. The CDR3 region is CASSLARGGNTIYF. In DNA form, the CDR3 reads TGTGCCAGCAGCTTAGCCCGTGGTGGAAACACCATATATTTT.

V usage is TRBV6-1 and J usage is TRBJ2-7; D may be TRBD2 (6 bases). V was cut by 4 bases and J by 0 bases, with 7 bases left in between. CDR1 is MNHNS, CDR2 SASEGT, per germline. This CDR3 has 13 amino acids. The CDR3 nucleotides read TGTGCCAGCAGTGTTAGCGGCTCCTACGAGCAGTACTTC. Amino acids: CASSVSGSYEQYF.

CDR3 residues: CASTDGTSGYTF. The CDR3 DNA reads TGTGCCAGCACCGACGGGACTTCGGGCTACACCTTC. This chain links TRBV9 with TRBJ1-2, with D perhaps TRBD1 (5 bases). CDR1 SGDLS and CDR2 YYNGEE come from the germline V gene. The length of the CDR3 is 12 residues. V lost 6 bases and J 8 bases, leaving 14 bases between the germline ends.

This sequence joins TRBV9 and TRBJ1-4; TRBD1 aligns across 8 bases. In germline, CDR1 is SGDLS, CDR2 YYNGEE. This CDR3 is 17 amino acids long. J gave up 7 bases and V 0 bases, and 11 bases lay outside the gene matches. CDR3 coding DNA: TGTGCCAGCAGCGTAGGGTATACAGGGGGTTCCGGTGAAAAACTGTTTTTT. This translates into CASSVGYTGGSGEKLFF.

This clone has just one count. The CDR3 DNA reads as TGTGCCAGCAGCGCCCTACTAGCGGGAGACGCCAATACGCAGTATTTT. Its protein is CASSALLAGDANTQYF. The rearrangement links TRBV5-4 to TRBJ2-3; TRBD2 matches at 11 bases. The germline V gene has CDR1 SGHNT and CDR2 YYREEE (reference sequence). The V and J ends lost 4 bases and 7 bases, in that order; junction bases with no gene match: 11. The CDR3 loop spans 16 amino acids.

The chain couples TRBV10-3 to TRBJ2-3, with 7 bases fitting TRBD1. Per germline, CDR1 ENHRY and CDR2 SYGVKD. Trimming took 8 bases from V and 10 from J; bases not matched to a gene: 12. This CDR3 has 13 amino acids. CDR3 DNA: TGTGCCATCGACAGGGCCCCGTTGAGTGCGCAGTATTTT. It codes for CAIDRAPLSAQYF.

The chain is built from TRBV6-4 and TRBJ2-7; the match to TRBD2 covers 8 bases. This CDR3 spans 15 amino acids. The germline CDR1 and CDR2 sequences are MRHNA and SNTAGT. The junction had 6 bases not matched to a gene; V was cut back by 5 bases and J by 0 bases. As DNA, the CDR3 is TGTGCCAGCAGTTTGGAGCGGGGGAGCTCCTACGAGCAGTACTTC. Residues: CASSLERGSSYEQYF.

The genes are TRBV19 and TRBJ1-2; D unclear. This CDR3 is built from 15 residues. Germline V gene data show CDR1 as LNHDA and CDR2 as SQIVND (reference sequence). With 7 bases removed from V and 3 bases from J, the gap between germline ends came to 18 bases. CDR3 residues: CASMSPQDVYYGYTF. The CDR3 DNA is TGTGCCAGTATGTCCCCTCAGGACGTCTACTATGGCTACACCTTC.

The chain uses TRBV5-1 and TRBJ1-3, with D unresolved. CDR3 length equals 14 residues. V lost 6 bases, J lost 0 bases, and 10 bases lay in between. Germline CDR1 SGHRS, CDR2 YFSETQ. CDR3 amino acids: CASTYGISGNTIYF. DNA for the CDR3: TGCGCCAGCACCTACGGAATCTCTGGAAACACCATATATTTT. Based on the CDR3 plus reference TRBV5-1 and TRBJ1-3, the full variable domain is KAGVTQTPRYLIKTRGQQVTLSCSPISGHRSVSWYQQTPGQGLQFLFEYFSETQRNKGNFPGRFSGRQFSNSRSEMNVSTLELGDSALYLCASTYGISGNTIYFGEGSWLTVV.

This clone was counted a single time. This chain joins TRBV7-3 and TRBJ2-3, with D maybe TRBD1 (6 bases). CDR1 is SGHTA, CDR2 FQGTGA, per germline. V dropped 2 bases and J dropped 4 bases, with 22 bases sitting between them. The CDR3 is 18 amino acids. The CDR3 DNA sequence: TGTGCCAGCAGCTTAGGACCCAGGCAGGGGATCGAGGCAGATACGCAGTATTTT. Its protein is CASSLGPRQGIEADTQYF.

This rearrangement joins TRBV19 to TRBJ2-3; D call uncertain. The CDR3 loop spans 12 amino acids. V lost 4 bases to trimming and J lost 4 bases, with 6 bases between them. Germline CDR1 LNHDA, CDR2 SQIVND (reference sequence). The CDR3 nucleotides are TGTGCCAGTAGTAGGGGTTCAGATACGCAGTATTTT. This encodes CASSRGSDTQYF.

With respect to this clone: The junction departs from the called germline gene at one end, perhaps through a read error. The V call is TRBV11-3, the J call TRBJ2-1; 8 bases map to TRBD1. Germline V gives CDR1 SGHNT, CDR2 YENEEA. This CDR3 is built from 15 residues. The CDR3 protein is CASSLRDRFIGEQFF. The CDR3 DNA reads as TGTGCTAGCAGCTTAAGGGACAGGTTCATAGGTGAGCAGTTCTTC.

This clone is a singleton in its sample. J is TRBJ2-3 and V is TRBV18; tentative D call: TRBD2 (6 bases). The length of the CDR3 is 17 residues. Trimming shortened V by 4 bases and J by 0 bases, and 17 bases separated the two germline ends. Germline V lookup: CDR1 KGHSH, CDR2 LQKENI. Here the CDR3 reads CASSRPGPGTSTDTQYF. As DNA, the CDR3 is TGTGCCAGCTCACGACCGGGGCCTGGGACTAGCACAGATACGCAGTATTTT.

This chain uses TRBV4-2 with TRBJ2-1; D uncertain. Trimming removed 0 bases at V and 8 bases at J, with 14 bases between. Germline CDR1 LGHNA, CDR2 YNFKEQ. The CDR3 spans 15 residues. DNA for the CDR3: TGTGCCAGCAGCCAAGACGGTTCGGCCTTGGATGAGCAGTTCTTC. It specifies CASSQDGSALDEQFF.

The CDR3 reads CASSPEAVTLYQETQYF. The CDR3 DNA reads as TGTGCCAGCAGCCCGGAGGCGGTCACCTTGTACCAAGAGACCCAGTACTTC. The chain joins TRBV5-6 to TRBJ2-5, with TRBD2 as a possible D gene (5 bases). CDR3 length equals 17 residues. V was trimmed by 4 bases and J by 0 bases, leaving 19 bases between them. Per the germline V gene, CDR1 is SGHDT and CDR2 is YYEEEE.

The chain links TRBV19 to TRBJ2-5, with D perhaps TRBD2 (5 bases). The V gene lost 5 bases and the J gene lost 5 bases, with 15 bases spanning the gap. The germline V gene has CDR1 LNHDA and CDR2 SQIVND (reference sequence). The CDR3 has 14 amino acids. In DNA, the CDR3 is TGTGCCAGTAGTCCCCAGAGGGTAGGGGAGACCCAGTACTTC. It translates to CASSPQRVGETQYF.

V and J are TRBV28 and TRBJ1-2; D is unresolved. Germline V CDR1 and CDR2: MDHEN, SYDVKM. Trimming cost V 5 bases and J 3 bases, with 10 bases left between them. CDR3 length: 13 amino acids. CDR3 in amino acids: CASSPALDYGYTF. The CDR3 DNA reads as TGTGCCAGCAGTCCTGCCCTGGACTATGGCTACACCTTC.

The chain links TRBV19 to TRBJ2-5; D ambiguous. The germline V gene encodes CDR1 LNHDA and CDR2 SQIVND (reference sequence). Trimming shortened V by 4 bases and J by 1 base, and 7 bases separated the two germline ends. The CDR3 totals 13 residues. CDR3 sequence reads: CASSSQLQETQYF. DNA for the CDR3: TGTGCCAGTAGTAGTCAACTCCAAGAGACCCAGTACTTC.

The chain carries TRBV28 and TRBJ2-7; 7 bases are a match to TRBD1. The CDR3 has 15 residues. CDR1 and CDR2 from the germline V gene are MDHEN and SYDVKM. Germline trimming cut 4 bases from V and 7 bases from J; bases unmatched to any gene: 13. The CDR3 reads CASSSQLGGSEEQYF. CDR3 DNA sequence: TGTGCCAGCAGTTCACAATTAGGGGGCTCGGAAGAGCAGTACTTC.

This chain connects TRBV28 to TRBJ2-7; D might be TRBD1 or TRBD2, each matching 5 bases. V was clipped by 5 bases and J by 5 bases, with 13 bases between them. Germline V lookup: CDR1 MDHEN, CDR2 SYDVKM. CDR3 length: 13 amino acids. The CDR3 sequence: CASSLRDDHEQYF. CDR3 bases: TGTGCCAGCAGTCTCCGGGACGACCACGAGCAGTACTTC.